Following are 11 T cell receptor beta chains from one sample sequenced in a study of beta chain features in type 1 diabetes. Study-wide findings and caveats: Across all four CD4+ subsets, people with type 1 diabetes showed modestly shorter TCRB CDR3s.

Sequencing targeted expressed TCRB transcripts, as all isolated RNA had been reverse transcribed. Measured with immunoSEQ multiplex PCR; TCRdb has only the in-frame clones, and not every one. The data hold about 650,000 clones, with around 12% observed a single time. No cognate antigen is known for these TCRs. Specimen: naive CD4+ T cells from blood. These receptors came from a man younger than 40 with type 1 diabetes.

The chain uses TRBV27 and TRBJ2-7; D assignment may be TRBD1 or TRBD2 (5 bases each). CDR3 length: 14 amino acids. Germline loops: CDR1 MNHEY, CDR2 SMNVEV (reference sequence). The germline V and J ends were trimmed by 4 bases and 2 bases, with 12 bases remaining between them. This chain's CDR3 is CASSSLRDAYEQYF. Here the CDR3 DNA reads TGTGCCAGCAGTTCGCTCCGGGACGCCTACGAGCAGTACTTC.

This clone was detected a few times. J is TRBJ2-5 and V is TRBV5-6; 7 nucleotides agree with TRBD1. In germline, CDR1 is SGHDT, CDR2 YYEEEE. V shed 4 bases, J shed 4 bases, and the junction held 7 bases outside the gene matches. This CDR3 is built from 14 residues. CDR3: CASSRTGSGETQYF. In DNA, the CDR3 is TGTGCCAGCAGCCGGACAGGTAGTGGAGAGACCCAGTACTTC.

Points on this clone: Other DNA sequences of this sample code for an identical CDR3. The rearrangement links TRBV2 to TRBJ1-2; 8 bases agree with TRBD1. The germline V gene encodes CDR1 SNHLY and CDR2 FYNNEI. V trimming: 6 bases; J trimming: 4 bases; junction bases outside the gene matches: 4. This CDR3 has 13 residues. The CDR3 DNA reads TGTGCCAGCAGGGGAACAGGGGGCTATGGCTACACCTTC. This sequence encodes CASRGTGGYGYTF.

A few counts support this clone. The V call is TRBV9, the J call TRBJ2-5; D not resolved. The CDR3 is 15 residues long. CDR1 SGDLS and CDR2 YYNGEE come from the germline V gene. Trimming took off 1 base at V and 0 bases at J, with 10 bases between the two ends. CDR3 DNA sequence: TGTGCCAGCAGCGTATCGCCGGTATACCAAGAGACCCAGTACTTC. It encodes CASSVSPVYQETQYF.

V gene TRBV9 combines with J gene TRBJ2-1, with 7 bases identical to TRBD2. V lost 6 bases, J lost 2 bases, and 8 bases stayed unmatched. This CDR3 is 15 amino acids long. Germline lookup yields CDR1 SGDLS and CDR2 YYNGEE. CDR3 sequence reads: CASNQGAGPYNEQFF. CDR3 DNA sequence: TGTGCCAGCAACCAAGGAGCGGGGCCCTACAATGAGCAGTTCTTC.

This chain uses TRBV10-3 with TRBJ1-2; D might be TRBD1 (5 bases). CDR3 length equals 12 residues. Trimming pared 11 bases from V and 1 base from J, leaving 11 bases between. Per germline, CDR1 ENHRY and CDR2 SYGVKD. CDR3 loop: CAAQGVNYGYTF. The CDR3 DNA reads TGTGCCGCCCAGGGTGTTAACTATGGCTACACCTTC.

This clone was detected a few times. The same CDR3 can be traced to other DNA sequences in this sample. V is TRBV5-1 and J is TRBJ2-3; D perhaps matches TRBD2 (5 bases). Germline CDR1 reads SGHRS; CDR2 reads YFSETQ. CDR3 length: 13 amino acids. The V end was cut by 0 bases, the J end by 3 bases, with 5 bases between. CDR3: CASSLAGTDTQYF. The CDR3 nucleotides are TGCGCCAGCAGCTTGGCGGGGACAGATACGCAGTATTTT.

The rearrangement joins TRBV10-2 to TRBJ2-3, with 7 bases fitting TRBD2. Losses at the gene ends were 0 bases for V and 1 base for J; bases not matched to a gene: 13. Germline-derived CDR1 and CDR2 are WSHSY and SAAADI. The CDR3 has 19 residues. CDR3 region: CASSESLMTSRGGTDTQYF. The CDR3 nucleotides read TGCGCCAGCAGTGAGTCTCTAATGACTAGCCGGGGAGGCACAGATACGCAGTATTTT.

The rearrangement joins TRBV6-5 to TRBJ1-1; D call uncertain. CDR3 length equals 13 residues. With 1 base removed from V and 1 base from J, the gap between germline ends came to 4 bases. Germline CDR1 and CDR2: MNHEY and SVGAGI. The CDR3 spells CASSYFRNTEAFF. CDR3 in DNA: TGTGCCAGCAGTTACTTCAGGAACACTGAAGCTTTCTTT.

The genes are TRBV2 and TRBJ1-2, with D perhaps matching TRBD1 (5 bases). The CDR3 runs to 13 residues. In germline, CDR1 is SNHLY, CDR2 FYNNEI. V was clipped by 8 bases and J by 4 bases, with 14 bases between them. CDR3 coding DNA: TGTGCCAGCTTGGAGGGGTTTGGCTATGGCTACACCTTC. Residues: CASLEGFGYGYTF.

V and J are TRBV27 and TRBJ1-3; possibly TRBD1 for D (5 bases). Germline V gene data show CDR1 as MNHEY and CDR2 as SMNVEV (reference sequence). V was clipped by 10 bases and J by 0 bases, with 28 bases between them. This CDR3 has 19 amino acids. The CDR3: CAIALSPTEEEGSGNTIYF. CDR3 sequence (DNA): TGTGCCATAGCTTTATCCCCGACAGAAGAAGAAGGCTCTGGAAACACCATATATTTT.